This T cell receptor (beta chain) comes out of a study of blood T cells in healthy people across ages. Study-wide results and caveats: Unsorted PBMC material precluded a definitive naive versus antigen-experienced comparison.

Germline CDR1 and CDR2: SQVTM and ANQGSEA. The germline V and J ends were trimmed by 5 bases and 0 bases, with 14 bases remaining between them. This CDR3 comprises 15 residues. PCR was performed a second time for 7 to 11 cycles using a sample-barcoded 5' primer and a J-beta primer mix. Template switching added a 12-random-nucleotide identifier to every cDNA molecule. Using its own MiXCR run on the 5' RACE reads, TCRdb lists one record per CDR3 protein. In the table there are around 1,800,000 distinct CDR3 sequences, about 39% of which are singletons. The sample holds a few counts of this clonotype. Its antigen is unknown.

This clonotype originated in a human donor in good health. Sequences were obtained from blood. This chain joins TRBV29-1 and TRBJ2-4; weak D call: TRBD1 (6 bases). This chain's CDR3 is CSVTRYREAKNIQYF. The CDR3 DNA is TGCAGCGTTACCCGCTACAGGGAAGCCAAAAACATTCAGTACTTC.